This T cell receptor (beta chain) was retrieved from a study of CD8 T cells in ankylosing spondylitis (dated 2017 in TCRdb). Turning to the overall study: T cell receptor beta repertoires were profiled in healthy donors and ankylosing spondylitis patients so that disease-linked TCR variants could be found. The full study cohort was made up of about 24 ankylosing spondylitis patients and 108 healthy donors. Peripheral blood was sampled, and synovial fluid was additionally collected from ankylosing spondylitis patients. Overall results and qualifications from the work: A TCR beta motif of about 8 highly homologous amino acid variants appeared characteristic of blood from ankylosing spondylitis patients. The disease-linked clones showed a CD8+ phenotype and occurred at relatively low frequencies in peripheral blood. Some motif variants had previously been reported in the synovial fluid and blood of reactive arthritis patients, which suggests shared mechanisms of disease initiation. Significant enrichment of the disease-linked clones was reported in matched synovial fluid samples from ankylosing spondylitis patients.

About this clonotype itself: Its antigen remains undetermined. Per-base quality was not reported, and no clone a single base away is much larger than it.

The sample was run on an Illumina HiSeq 2500. Quantitative 5'-RACE with molecular barcodes was used to prepare TCR beta libraries. The paper's data handling went like this. A new computational method, built on a probabilistic model of VDJ rearrangement, was used to identify disease-linked TCR variants. In TCRdb, the public reads were trimmed at Q25 with fastp and aligned with MiXCR, with productive beta chains retained. Each record represents a unique CDR3 protein, reported with the most common genes and DNA among its rows. Clone size and V and J calls follow TCRdb, not the original study. The sample contains hundreds of thousands of distinct CDR3 sequences, 20% of them found a single time. The biggest ten clones account for less than 9.5% of the sample. Trimming costs V 3 bases and J 9 bases, and their ends lie 18 bases apart. Its CDR3 holds 15 amino acids, cysteine through phenylalanine. Just the 45-base CDR3 DNA is kept, in frame starting at base 1.

The source is a male donor with ankylosing spondylitis or in good health (not recorded which). This sequence uses TRBV12-3 or TRBV12-4 and TRBJ2-1; possibly the D gene is TRBD2, per 5 matching bases. What was sequenced was blood, either unsorted or a sorted T cell fraction (not recorded which). The bases read TGTGCCAGCAGTTTTTGGGAGTCGGCGCACACTGAGCAGTTCTTC. It translates to CASSFWESAHTEQFF.